A single sample gave rise to the 17 T cell receptor beta chains below, sequenced in a study of CD8+ T cells in alopecia areata. Sequencing used cDNA as its template, made by extracting RNA and reverse transcribing it. The data were produced by immunoSEQ multiplex PCR, yet TCRdb's version contains in-frame clones alone and is incomplete. This sample yields more than 95,000 clones, of which approximately 47% are seen a single time; roughly 10% belongs to the top ten. Sequencing was carried out using NKG2D-low CD8+ T cells sorted from blood. The receptor source for this set is a human donor with alopecia areata.

This clone has just a few counts. The chain couples TRBV29-1 to TRBJ1-1; D remains unclear. Germline CDR1 SQVTM, CDR2 ANQGSEA. The length of the CDR3 is 13 residues. Trimming left V 7 bases short and J 2 bases short, with 14 bases between. The CDR3 nucleotides are TGCAGCGCTCTAACAACATCCAACACTGAAGCTTTCTTT. Protein: CSALTTSNTEAFF.

This clone has more than one count but fewer than ten. This sequence joins TRBV14 and TRBJ2-3, with D possibly being TRBD2 (5 bases). Trimming left V 2 bases short and J 2 bases short, with 8 bases between. Germline V gives CDR1 SGHDN, CDR2 FVKESK. This CDR3 is built from 14 residues. CDR3 region: CASSQLEATDTQYF. DNA for the CDR3: TGTGCCAGCAGCCAACTGGAGGCCACAGATACGCAGTATTTT.

The chain carries TRBV11-2 and TRBJ1-2; D is undetermined. The V end lost 2 bases, the J end lost 3 bases, and 10 bases lay between the germline ends. The germline gives CDR1 SGHAT, CDR2 FQNNGV. The CDR3 is 14 amino acids. The DNA of the CDR3 is TGTGCCAGCAGCTTACTCGGCACGTACTATGGCTACACCTTC. It specifies CASSLLGTYYGYTF.

This clone has just a few counts. The genes are TRBV29-1 and TRBJ2-5; possible D gene TRBD1, 5 bases. The assigned J gene may be wrong: the sequence end matches TRBJ2-7 better. Germline CDR1 reads SQVTM; CDR2 reads ANQGSEA. CDR3 length: 15 residues. CDR3 sequence: CSVEEGQGYVGEQYF. The CDR3 bases are TGCAGCGTTGAAGAGGGTCAGGGCTACGTAGGCGAGCAGTACTTC.

The V gene is TRBV2, the J gene TRBJ2-1; possibly TRBD1 or TRBD2 for D (5 bases each). This CDR3 comprises 14 residues. Between the trimmed V and J ends, which lost 2 bases and 7 bases, there was a span of 12 bases. Germline lookup yields CDR1 SNHLY and CDR2 FYNNEI. This CDR3 is CASSEPGRANEQFF. As DNA, the CDR3 is TGTGCCAGCAGTGAACCGGGACGGGCAAATGAGCAGTTCTTC.

This clone turned up a few times. The V gene is TRBV5-1, the J gene TRBJ1-1; TRBD1 is a possible D gene (5 bases). Between the trimmed V and J ends, which lost 0 bases and 2 bases, there was a span of 17 bases. The CDR3 loop spans 17 amino acids. Germline CDR1 and CDR2: SGHRS and YFSETQ. The DNA of the CDR3 is TGCGCCAGCAGCTTGGATCCTCCCGACAGATACAACACTGAAGCTTTCTTT. Translated, it gives CASSLDPPDRYNTEAFF.

The table lists this clone with a count of one. The V call is TRBV4-1, the J call TRBJ2-3; D call uncertain. The CDR3 has 15 amino acids. From germline, CDR1 is MGHRA and CDR2 YSYEKL. The V end lost 6 bases, the J end lost 0 bases, and 13 bases lay between the germline ends. Here the CDR3 reads CASREQHISTDTQYF. CDR3 DNA sequence: TGCGCCAGCAGGGAACAGCATATTAGCACAGATACGCAGTATTTT.

This rearrangement joins TRBV27 to TRBJ2-7; possible D gene TRBD1, 7 bases. V was shortened by 4 bases and J by 12 bases, with 19 bases between the two germline ends. Germline V gene sequence: CDR1 MNHEY, CDR2 SMNVEV (reference sequence). The CDR3 is 13 residues long. The CDR3 protein is CASSSGDRKKLYF. The CDR3 nucleotides read TGTGCCAGCAGTTCGGGGGACAGAAAGAAGCTGTACTTC.

This chain connects TRBV29-1 to TRBJ2-7; TRBD1 is a possible D gene (6 bases). CDR1 is SQVTM, CDR2 ANQGSEA, per germline. The CDR3 loop spans 12 amino acids. V gave up 7 bases and J gave up 2 bases, with 12 bases separating them. The CDR3 is CSAARGTYEQYF. The CDR3 bases are TGCAGCGCTGCCAGGGGTACCTACGAGCAGTACTTC.

There are a few counts of this clone. This chain connects TRBV5-1 to TRBJ2-5; perhaps D is TRBD1 or TRBD2 (5 bases each). Trimming pared 7 bases from V and 5 bases from J, leaving 12 bases between. This CDR3 region has 12 residues. CDR1 and CDR2 (germline): SGHRS, YFSETQ. This chain's CDR3 is CASDDGAETQYF. The CDR3 DNA is TGCGCCAGCGATGACGGGGCGGAGACCCAGTACTTC.

This clone occurred many times. V is TRBV12-5 and J is TRBJ1-1; D remains unclear. Germline assignment: CDR1 LGHNT and CDR2 FRNRAP. With 3 bases removed from V and 1 base from J, the gap between germline ends came to 3 bases. The CDR3 length is 12 residues. In DNA, the CDR3 is TGTGCTAGTGGTTTAGAGAACACTGAAGCTTTCTTT. As protein: CASGLENTEAFF.

The V and J genes are TRBV30 and TRBJ2-5; TRBD2 aligns across 8 bases. V was pared by 4 bases and J by 2 bases, with 3 bases of the junction left unmatched. CDR1 and CDR2 from the germline V gene are GTSNPN and SVGIG (reference sequence). This CDR3 is built from 13 residues. This chain's CDR3 is CAWTGGAQETQYF. CDR3 bases: TGTGCCTGGACGGGGGGGGCTCAAGAGACCCAGTACTTC.

This clone has a handful of counts. The rearrangement uses TRBV15 and TRBJ1-1, with a tentative D call TRBD1 (5 bases). Germline-derived CDR1 and CDR2 are LNHNV and YYDKDF (reference sequence). This CDR3 spans 13 amino acids. V was clipped by 5 bases and J by 4 bases, with 11 bases between them. CDR3 sequence (DNA): TGTGCCACCAGCCGGCGGAGGGGCACTGAAGCTTTCTTT. Protein: CATSRRRGTEAFF.

This clone has more than one count but fewer than ten. This chain links TRBV29-1 with TRBJ2-5; perhaps TRBD1 as D (5 bases). V was cut by 4 bases and J by 5 bases, with 14 bases left in between. Germline V gene data show CDR1 as SQVTM and CDR2 as ANQGSEA. CDR3 length equals 13 residues. CDR3 sequence (DNA): TGCAGCGTTGCAGGGCCGTCACAGGAGACCCAGTACTTC. Translated: CSVAGPSQETQYF.

This clone was seen only a few times. The junction departs from germline at one end; a sequencing error may be responsible. The gene calls are TRBV29-1 and TRBJ1-2; D uncertain. Germline V gives CDR1 SQVTM, CDR2 ANQGSEA. The length of the CDR3 is 10 residues. CDR3 coding DNA: TGCAGCGCGACTCGGGAAATATCATTCTTC. Its protein is CSATREISFF.

The rearrangement links TRBV29-1 to TRBJ2-7; TRBD2 aligns across 13 bases. V shed 6 bases and J 3 bases; nucleotides not matched to a gene: 2. Germline values: CDR1 SQVTM, CDR2 ANQGSEA. This CDR3 spans 13 amino acids. CDR3 residues: CSVRTSGSYEQYF. The CDR3, as DNA: TGCAGCGTAAGGACTAGCGGGAGCTACGAGCAGTACTTC.

The CDR3 DNA reads as TGCGCCAGCAGCCAAGCTACCCAAGAGACCCAGTACTTC. Translated, it gives CASSQATQETQYF. The chain combines TRBV4-1 with TRBJ2-5; D uncertain. Trimming removed 1 base at V and 1 base at J, with 4 bases between. Germline V CDR1 and CDR2: MGHRA, YSYEKL. The CDR3 length is 13 residues.